This T cell receptor beta chain was sequenced in a study of T-cell memory formation after mild COVID-19. MiXCR, run by TCRdb on the 5' RACE reads, gives a single entry per CDR3 protein. The sample shows roughly 89,000 distinct CDR3 sequences, about 16% of them seen only once. Trimming pared 4 bases from V and 6 bases from J, leaving 5 bases between. The CDR3 loop spans 10 amino acids. The germline gives CDR1 SQVTM, CDR2 ANQGSEA. This clonotype was seen more than once but under ten times. This TCR derives from a young man who had mild COVID-19 (a few samples of this study predate the infection). Cell type and time point are not known. Material: PBMCs or a T cell subset sorted from them (not recorded which). This chain connects TRBV29-1 to TRBJ2-3; D uncertain. The CDR3 is CSVAGDTQYF. The CDR3 DNA reads as TGCAGCGTTGCTGGGGATACGCAGTATTTT.